This note documents a single T cell receptor (beta chain) sequence. CD8 cells regarded as naive lacked CD45RO, were positively chosen for CCR7, and omitted terminally differentiated effector memory CD45RA+ cells. Produced via immunoSEQ multiplex PCR; TCRdb's table is partial and in-frame only. The data hold around 2,000,000 clones, with approximately 95% observed a single time. The CDR3 length is 15 residues. Per the germline V gene, CDR1 is SNHLY and CDR2 is FYNNEI. V shed 3 bases and J shed 0 bases, with 12 bases lying between them. The data derive from a study of shared clonotypes between healthy human individuals.

Sequenced input: naive CD8+ T cells sorted from blood. The rearrangement links TRBV2 to TRBJ2-7, with no clear D. The receptor's source is a man between 18 and 29 years old in good health. The CDR3 sequence is CASSENFPSSYEQYF. CDR3 coding DNA: TGTGCCAGCAGTGAGAACTTTCCGAGCTCCTACGAGCAGTACTTC.